This T cell receptor (beta chain) was observed in a study of blood T cell repertoires in COVID-19. The table came from immunoSEQ multiplex PCR; TCRdb's copy has only in-frame clones and leaves some out. The profile shows roughly 120,000 clones, about 78% of them singletons. There are 14 residues in the CDR3. Germline V gene data show CDR1 as LNHNV and CDR2 as YYDKDF (reference sequence). V shed 1 base and J shed 5 bases, with 11 bases lying between them. The source material was peripheral blood. The sequence was obtained from a man aged 65-85 years with acute or convalescent COVID-19. J is TRBJ1-1 and V is TRBV15; TRBD1 is a possible D gene (5 bases). DNA for the CDR3: TGTGCCACCAGCAGAGGTCAGGGAGGTACTGAAGCTTTCTTT. Protein sequence: CATSRGQGGTEAFF.